This record concerns one TCR beta chain sequence. The antigen is unknown. Germline V gives CDR1 MNHEY, CDR2 SVGAGI. The CDR3 has 14 residues. The ends lost 6 bases at V and 5 bases at J; junction bases unmatched: 8. The treatment here: some 19 received Ad26.COV2.S at low or high dose, single or two shots; several received placebo; per-sample allocation not given. Each sample was drawn 63 days after the first injection (of vaccine or placebo). Sequencing was performed with immunoSEQ multiplex PCR; in TCRdb, only in-frame clones are kept and a portion is missing. The data hold fewer than 600,000 clones, with nearly 90% observed a single time. This sample is drawn from a study of Ad26.COV2.S vaccination and SARS-CoV-2 variants. In the study overall: The Ad26.COV2.S arm of the COV1001 trial was where the donor was placed.

Study-wide findings and caveats: Recipients given vaccine exceeded placebo recipients in spike-specific TCR breadth.

This sample comprised peripheral blood, obtained in a trial of Ad26.COV2.S vaccine versus placebo. The gene calls are TRBV6-5 and TRBJ1-2; TRBD1 agrees at 8 bases. The origin of this receptor is a person between 18 and 65 years old who received the Ad26.COV2.S COVID-19 vaccine or a placebo. CDR3: CASSPGQGLYGYTF. CDR3 bases: TGTGCCAGCAGCCCCGGACAGGGCCTATATGGCTACACCTTC.